What follows are 22 T cell receptor beta chains derived from one specimen sequenced in a study of blood T cell repertoires in COVID-19. Clones were read by immunoSEQ multiplex PCR, and TCRdb kept only the in-frame ones, dropping some. The sample yields 280,000 or so clones, 90% seen once. Material for sequencing was PBMCs or T cells enriched from blood (not recorded which). The receptor source for this set is a woman aged 18-29 years with acute COVID-19.

This chain joins TRBV6-5 and TRBJ2-1; tentative D call: TRBD2 (6 bases). CDR1 and CDR2 (germline): MNHEY, SVGAGI. This CDR3 has 15 residues. The V and J ends lost 6 bases and 0 bases respectively, with 12 bases between them. CDR3 loop: CASSRDGSSYNEQFF. CDR3 DNA: TGTGCCAGCAGCCGGGACGGGAGCTCCTACAATGAGCAGTTCTTC.

This chain uses TRBV4-1 with TRBJ2-2; perhaps TRBD2 as D (5 bases). This CDR3 spans 14 amino acids. CDR1 MGHRA and CDR2 YSYEKL come from the germline V gene. V dropped 2 bases and J dropped 10 bases, with 14 bases sitting between them. The CDR3, as DNA: TGCGCCAGCAGCCAAAGGTCTGGGAGCGCGGAGCTGTTTTTT. This gives the protein CASSQRSGSAELFF.

The J gene is TRBJ2-3, the V gene TRBV19, with no clear D. Germline V gene data show CDR1 as LNHDA and CDR2 as SQIVND (reference sequence). The CDR3 covers 16 residues. V was cut by 2 bases and J by 3 bases, with 15 bases left in between. CDR3 amino acids: CASSISVPPSTDTQYF. Written as DNA, the CDR3 is TGTGCCAGTAGTATATCAGTACCCCCAAGTACAGATACGCAGTATTTT. The full variable domain, its missing parts supplied by reference TRBV19 and TRBJ2-3, is DGGITQSPKYLFRKEGQNVTLSCEQNLNHDAMYWYRQDPGQGLRLIYYSQIVNDFQKGDIAEGYSVSREKKESFPLTVTSAQKNPTAFYLCASSISVPPSTDTQYFGPGTRLTVL.

The chain links TRBV11-3 to TRBJ1-5; a possible D gene is TRBD1 (5 bases). There are 15 residues in the CDR3. The V end lost 1 base, the J end lost 5 bases, and 12 bases lay between the germline ends. Germline V gives CDR1 SGHNT, CDR2 YENEEA. CDR3 DNA sequence: TGTGCCAGCAGCTTAGGTGAGACAGCCTATCAGCCCCAGCATTTT. It specifies CASSLGETAYQPQHF.

The V call is TRBV24-1, the J call TRBJ2-2; possibly TRBD1 for D (6 bases). Germline V gives CDR1 KGHDR, CDR2 SFDVKD. The CDR3 consists of 16 residues. V was cut by 4 bases and J by 3 bases, with 14 bases left in between. The CDR3 sequence is CATSEQDRGYTGELFF. In DNA, the CDR3 is TGTGCCACCAGTGAACAGGACAGAGGGTACACCGGGGAGCTGTTTTTT.

This chain links TRBV18 with TRBJ2-2; no definite D call. Deletions cut 2 bases from V and 5 bases from J, with 6 bases between. The CDR3 runs 13 residues. The V gene's germline CDR1 is KGHSH and CDR2 LQKENI. CDR3 in DNA: TGTGCCAGCTCACCATTTTTAACCGGGGAGCTGTTTTTT. It translates to CASSPFLTGELFF.

This clone has a handful of counts. The V gene is TRBV2, the J gene TRBJ1-5; possibly TRBD1 for D (6 bases). Germline-derived CDR1 and CDR2 are SNHLY and FYNNEI. The CDR3 contains 14 residues. V gave up 8 bases and J gave up 0 bases, with 11 bases separating them. CDR3 DNA sequence: TGTGCCAGCGGGGGCCGCTATAGCAATCAGCCCCAGCATTTT. Amino acid sequence: CASGGRYSNQPQHF.

This chain connects TRBV28 to TRBJ1-5, with 7 bases identical to TRBD1. The V and J ends lost 3 bases and 5 bases, in that order; junction bases with no gene match: 4. Germline V lookup: CDR1 MDHEN, CDR2 SYDVKM. This CDR3 is 14 amino acids long. The CDR3 sequence: CASSLTGRDQPQHF. The CDR3 DNA follows: TGTGCCAGCAGTTTGACAGGGCGTGATCAGCCCCAGCATTTT.

This clone appeared once. The J gene is TRBJ2-7, the V gene TRBV7-8, with 9 bases lining up with TRBD2. V gave up 2 bases and J gave up 5 bases; unmatched junction bases: 7. Germline lookup yields CDR1 SGHVS and CDR2 FQNEAQ. The CDR3 covers 15 residues. CDR3 in DNA: TGTGCCAGCAGCTTATCCTTAGCGGGAGTTGACGAGCAGTACTTC. Translation: CASSLSLAGVDEQYF.

The J gene is TRBJ1-2, the V gene TRBV6-5; no clear D gene. Germline CDR1 reads MNHEY; CDR2 reads SVGAGI. V was pared by 2 bases and J by 6 bases, with 10 bases between. This CDR3 has 13 residues. CDR3 amino acids: CASSYRERHGYTF. The CDR3, as DNA: TGTGCCAGCAGTTACAGGGAGAGACATGGCTACACCTTC.

The chain links TRBV12-3 or TRBV12-4 to TRBJ1-2; no definite D call. There are 12 residues in the CDR3. Trimming removed 6 bases from V and 6 bases from J, with 11 bases in between. Here the CDR3 DNA reads TGTGCCAGCAGCCCCCCCGCAGATGGCTACACCTTC. Translating gives CASSPPADGYTF.

The V and J genes are TRBV14 and TRBJ2-3; weak D call: TRBD1 (5 bases). This CDR3 comprises 17 residues. The V gene's germline CDR1 is SGHDN and CDR2 FVKESK. V lost 4 bases to trimming and J lost 1 base, with 18 bases between them. The CDR3 DNA sequence: TGTGCCAGCAGCCCCGGTTGGGGCCCCTCCCGCACAGATACGCAGTATTTT. It yields the protein CASSPGWGPSRTDTQYF.

The chain is built from TRBV5-6 and TRBJ1-1, with D possibly matching TRBD1 (6 bases). Trimming cost V 1 base and J 5 bases, with 12 bases left between them. CDR1 is SGHDT, CDR2 YYEEEE, per germline. This CDR3 contains 14 residues. CDR3 amino acids: CASSLSTGITEAFF. In DNA, the CDR3 is TGTGCCAGCAGCTTGAGCACAGGGATAACTGAAGCTTTCTTT.

The chain uses TRBV3-1 (or the pseudogene TRBV3-2) and TRBJ1-1; D is perhaps TRBD1 (5 bases). The CDR3 covers 17 residues. V lost 4 bases and J lost 0, with 18 bases in between. Germline CDR1 is LGHDT and CDR2 is YNNKEL (reference sequence). CDR3 sequence (DNA): TGTGCCAGCAGCCGAACCTTGGTTCAGGGCCTGAACACTGAAGCTTTCTTT. It codes for CASSRTLVQGLNTEAFF.

V usage is TRBV6-5 and J usage is TRBJ1-6; D might be TRBD1 (5 bases). The V gene lost 0 bases and the J gene lost 7 bases, with 13 bases spanning the gap. The CDR3 has 16 residues. Looked up from germline, CDR1 is MNHEY and CDR2 is SVGAGI. This CDR3 is CASSYSRAILNSPLHF. The CDR3 DNA reads TGTGCCAGCAGTTACTCCAGGGCAATCCTGAATTCACCCCTCCACTTT.

This chain uses TRBV7-2 with TRBJ2-7; 10 bases fit TRBD2. The ends lost 2 bases at V and 6 bases at J; junction bases unmatched: 7. The CDR3 is made up of 15 amino acids. Germline CDR1 SGHTA, CDR2 FQGNSA. The CDR3: CASSLSASGRGEQYF. CDR3 nucleotides: TGTGCCAGCAGCTTATCGGCTAGCGGGAGAGGCGAGCAGTACTTC. Full variable domain (missing parts from reference TRBV7-2 and TRBJ2-7): GAGVSQSPSNKVTEKGKDVELRCDPISGHTALYWYRQSLGQGLEFLIYFQGNSAPDKSGLPSDRFSAERTGGSVSTLTIQRTQQEDSAVYLCASSLSASGRGEQYFGPGTRLTVT.

The V gene is TRBV5-8, the J gene TRBJ1-1; no reliable D call. The CDR3 totals 13 residues. Trimming stripped 4 bases from V and 5 bases from J, with 12 bases between. CDR1 and CDR2 from the germline V gene are SGHTS and YDEGEE. DNA of the CDR3: TGTGCCAGCAGCACATCAAGGAGGACTGAAGCTTTCTTT. The encoded protein is CASSTSRRTEAFF. Variable domain in full (rest from reference TRBV5-8 and TRBJ1-1): EAGVTQSPTHLIKTRGQQATLRCSPISGHTSVYWYQQALGLGLQFLLWYDEGEERNRGNFPPRFSGRQFPNYSSELNVNALELEDSALYLCASSTSRRTEAFFGQGTRLTVV.

The rearrangement uses TRBV19 and TRBJ1-2, with D perhaps TRBD1 (6 bases). This CDR3 has 16 residues. CDR1 is LNHDA, CDR2 SQIVND, per germline (reference sequence). Trimming cost V 3 bases and J 6 bases, with 20 bases left between them. The CDR3 protein is CASSIYYTGPADGYTF. The CDR3 coding sequence is TGTGCCAGTAGTATCTACTATACAGGGCCCGCGGATGGCTACACCTTC.

This clone showed up just a few times. The V and J genes are TRBV4-1 and TRBJ1-1; the D gene is possibly TRBD1 (6 bases). The germline V gene has CDR1 MGHRA and CDR2 YSYEKL. Trimming cost V 0 bases and J 0 bases, with 17 bases left between them. This CDR3 is built from 18 residues. The CDR3 DNA follows: TGCGCCAGCAGCCAAGAGGCAGGAGGGGGGGGAATGAACACTGAAGCTTTCTTT. Amino acids: CASSQEAGGGGMNTEAFF.

The gene calls are TRBV10-2 and TRBJ2-1, with TRBD1 identical over 7 bases. With 7 bases clipped from V and 0 bases from J, the junction kept 6 bases outside the gene matches. CDR1 and CDR2 from the germline V gene are WSHSY and SAAADI. The CDR3 sequence is 15 residues long. Written as DNA, the CDR3 is TGCGCCAGCAAGGGGGCAGCTAGCTCCTACAATGAGCAGTTCTTC. Translated: CASKGAASSYNEQFF.

The chain links TRBV10-3 to TRBJ2-7; 9 bases line up with TRBD1. V shed 10 bases, J shed 3 bases, and the junction held 7 bases outside the gene matches. The CDR3 runs 13 residues. Germline-derived CDR1 and CDR2 are ENHRY and SYGVKD. The chain's CDR3 is CATQADRGYEQYF. Here the CDR3 DNA reads TGTGCCACGCAGGCGGACAGGGGCTACGAGCAGTACTTC.

The rearrangement joins TRBV28 to TRBJ2-4, with D unresolved. The CDR3 extends over 13 amino acids. The V gene's germline CDR1 is MDHEN and CDR2 SYDVKM. The V gene lost 4 bases and the J gene lost 1 base, with 5 bases spanning the gap. CDR3: CASSSGAKNIQYF. The CDR3 nucleotides read TGTGCCAGCAGTTCGGGTGCCAAAAACATTCAGTACTTC.